This TCR beta chain was sequenced during a study of CD8+CD57+ T cells in acquired aplastic anemia. It was genomic DNA that served as the template for profiling TCR beta VDJ and CDR3. TCRdb fed the reads into MiXCR, producing one record per CDR3 protein. The table lists more than 150,000 distinct CDR3 sequences, around 45% of them singletons. It was patients with CD8+CD57+ cell expansion by flow cytometry who were chosen for sequencing. Findings of the study overall: Sharing between patients and controls was observed for twenty-nine CD8+ CDR3 sequences.

The CDR3 is 16 amino acids. Germline V gene sequence: CDR1 SSHAT, CDR2 FNYEAQ (reference sequence). Of note for this clonotype: As yet, its antigen is unknown. The junction differs from germline at one of its ends, possibly a read error.

What was sequenced was sorted CD4+, CD8+, or CD8+CD57+ T cells (not recorded which) from PBMCs. The receptor was derived from a human donor with aplastic anemia. V and J are TRBV7-7 and TRBJ2-5, with 14 bases identical to TRBD2. The CDR3 region is CASSRLAGGLPETQYF. The CDR3 DNA is TGTGCTAGCAGCCGACTAGCGGGAGGGCTACCAGAGACCCAGTACTTC.